This T cell receptor (beta chain) was obtained from a study of graft-versus-host responses after intestinal transplantation. Method: immunoSEQ multiplex PCR; TCRdb's copy keeps in-frame clones and lacks some. Counted here are around 89,000 clones, 85% to 95% occurring once; the ten biggest clones make up about 0.44%. Whole-study findings and limits: Some GvH clones were seen earlier in gut or blood, suggesting intestinal origin.

Germline CDR1 reads LNHDA; CDR2 reads SQIVND (reference sequence). CDR3 length equals 15 residues. Trimming removed 7 bases from V and 0 bases from J, with 13 bases in between. As for this clone: The antigen remains undetermined.

The chain combines TRBV19 with TRBJ1-3, with D unresolved. This specimen was unstimulated CD8+ T cells sorted from spleen or lymph node cells, taken before transplant. The source of this sequence is a human donor who was the organ donor for an intestinal transplant. The CDR3 here is CASTPGVPSGNTIYF. Here the CDR3 DNA reads TGTGCCAGTACCCCCGGGGTCCCCTCTGGAAACACCATATATTTT.